This entry lists 24 T cell receptor beta chains sequenced from one sample in a study of OX40 agonist ivuxolimab in advanced cancers. The library came from the immunoSEQ multiplex PCR assay. The source is immuneACCESS, and TCRdb retained only in-frame sequences with V and J called. Part of the clones is not carried over; for the studies checked, unresolved V genes explain less than half of this, and the remainder is unexplained. Present in this sample are 40,000 to 60,000 clones, about 80% of which were seen just once. The top ten clones comprise more than 1.5% of the sample. The sample here was CD4+ or CD8+ T cells sorted from blood, taken in a trial of the OX40 agonist ivuxolimab. The origin of the receptors is an adult with an advanced solid tumor such as melanoma, head and neck, liver or kidney cancer.

Written as DNA, the CDR3 is TGCGCCACCTTGTTTGACAGACTTCTTGAGAAGGGGGAGCTGTTTTTT. As protein: CATLFDRLLEKGELFF. The V and J genes are TRBV10-1 and TRBJ2-2; maybe TRBD1 (5 bases). Trimming stripped 10 bases from V and 8 bases from J, with 26 bases between. In germline, CDR1 is WNHNN, CDR2 SYGVQD (reference sequence). This CDR3 has 16 amino acids.

The chain has TRBV28 and TRBJ2-4; D may be TRBD2 (6 bases). Trimming pared 7 bases from V and 1 base from J, leaving 11 bases between. The CDR3 totals 14 residues. Germline V lookup: CDR1 MDHEN, CDR2 SYDVKM. As DNA, the CDR3 is TGTGCCAGCAAGCTTGGGGGGGCCAAAAACATTCAGTACTTC. This encodes CASKLGGAKNIQYF.

The chain uses TRBV7-8 and TRBJ2-5; a weak D match, TRBD2 (6 bases). The CDR3 runs 17 residues. Trimming pared 1 base from V and 7 bases from J, leaving 22 bases between. Germline V CDR1 and CDR2: SGHVS, FQNEAQ. CDR3 sequence (DNA): TGTGCCAGCAGCTTAGATCGGTTCTCAGGAACGCGGGGGACCCAGTACTTC. Its translation: CASSLDRFSGTRGTQYF.

The chain couples TRBV6-1 to TRBJ2-3, with D perhaps TRBD1 (6 bases). The germline V gene encodes CDR1 MNHNS and CDR2 SASEGT. Trimming took 6 bases from V and 3 from J, leaving 13 bases between them. CDR3 length: 14 residues. The CDR3 DNA is TGTGCCAGCAGACAGGGACCGGGGACAGATACGCAGTATTTT. Its translation: CASRQGPGTDTQYF.

The chain recombines TRBV5-4 with TRBJ1-2; TRBD1 might be the D (6 bases). The V end lost 3 bases, the J end lost 5 bases, and 26 bases lay between the germline ends. The germline gives CDR1 SGHNT, CDR2 YYREEE (reference sequence). This CDR3 comprises 18 residues. CDR3 region: CASSSSSHRVSSGYGYTF. As DNA, the CDR3 is TGTGCCAGCAGCTCAAGTTCACACAGGGTCTCTTCGGGATATGGCTACACCTTC.

The chain joins TRBV28 to TRBJ2-1; D is unresolved. CDR3 length equals 10 residues. The germline V gene encodes CDR1 MDHEN and CDR2 SYDVKM. V was trimmed by 5 bases and J by 11 bases, leaving 7 bases between them. The chain's CDR3 is CASSGLQQFF. CDR3 coding DNA: TGTGCCAGCAGTGGGCTTCAGCAGTTCTTC.

CDR3 sequence reads: CASSPLAGSNEQYF. The DNA for the CDR3 is TGTGCCAGCAGCCCTTTAGCAGGGTCGAACGAGCAGTACTTC. The chain uses TRBV7-6 and TRBJ2-7; TRBD1 might be the D (5 bases). Germline V gene data show CDR1 as SGHVS and CDR2 as FNYEAQ. Trimming shortened V by 5 bases and J by 5 bases, and 16 bases separated the two germline ends. This CDR3 region has 14 residues.

This chain connects TRBV25-1 to TRBJ2-7, with a possible D match to TRBD1 (5 bases). This CDR3 is 13 amino acids long. Germline CDR1 and CDR2: MGHDK and SYGVNS. V lost 4 bases and J lost 12, with 19 bases in between. CDR3 sequence: CASSAGDRDRWYF. CDR3 bases: TGTGCCAGCAGTGCCGGAGACAGAGACCGGTGGTACTTC.

This clone showed up just once. V and J are TRBV19 and TRBJ2-5, with 12 bases that match TRBD2. V lost 5 bases and J lost 5; bases outside the gene matches: 3. The CDR3 runs to 14 residues. The germline CDR1 and CDR2 sequences are LNHDA and SQIVND (reference sequence). The CDR3 bases are TGTGCCAGTAGTCGGACTAGCGGGAAGGAGACCCAGTACTTC. This gives the protein CASSRTSGKETQYF.

This chain uses TRBV9 with TRBJ2-1; 7 bases are a match to TRBD2. Germline trimming cut 2 bases from V and 8 bases from J; bases unmatched to any gene: 10. Per the germline V gene, CDR1 is SGDLS and CDR2 is YYNGEE. This CDR3 region has 15 residues. CDR3 DNA sequence: TGTGCCAGCAGCGTGGGGGACTATCTTTTCGATGAGCAGTTCTTC. This encodes CASSVGDYLFDEQFF.

V gene TRBV5-5 combines with J gene TRBJ1-2; no clear D gene. The CDR3 runs 13 residues. CDR1 is SGHKS, CDR2 YYEKEE, per germline (reference sequence). V gave up 2 bases and J gave up 3 bases, with 8 bases separating them. CDR3 protein: CASSFDTDYGYTF. The CDR3 DNA is TGTGCCAGCAGCTTTGATACGGACTATGGCTACACCTTC. The full variable domain, in which reference TRBV5-5 and TRBJ1-2 provide the parts outside the CDR3, is DAGVTQSPTHLIKTRGQQVTLRCSPISGHKSVSWYQQVLGQGPQFIFQYYEKEERGRGNFPDRFSARQFPNYSSELNVNALLLGDSALYLCASSFDTDYGYTFGSGTRLTVV.

The CDR3 DNA sequence: TGTGCCAGCAGCTTGAATCTGAGGGCCGAGCAGTACTTC. It is translated as CASSLNLRAEQYF. The chain joins TRBV11-3 to TRBJ2-7, with D possibly being TRBD2 (5 bases). Per the germline V gene, CDR1 is SGHNT and CDR2 is YENEEA. V lost 3 bases and J lost 6, with 12 bases in between. This CDR3 has 13 residues.

V and J are TRBV6-5 and TRBJ1-2; D not resolved. V lost 0 bases to trimming and J lost 8 bases, with 13 bases between them. The germline V gene has CDR1 MNHEY and CDR2 SVGAGI. The length of the CDR3 is 14 residues. DNA for the CDR3: TGTGCCAGCAGTTACTCGGGCAGCCCGGGGGGCTACACCTTC. Amino acid sequence: CASSYSGSPGGYTF.

The CDR3, as DNA: TGTGCCTGGAGTCGGAGTCTACTAGTCTCCAATGAGCAGTTCTTC. Translation: CAWSRSLLVSNEQFF. This chain joins TRBV30 and TRBJ2-1; possibly TRBD2 for D (5 bases). This CDR3 has 15 residues. With 2 bases removed from V and 6 bases from J, the gap between germline ends came to 17 bases. Germline assignment: CDR1 GTSNPN and CDR2 SVGIG (reference sequence).

The chain has TRBV11-2 and TRBJ2-5, with 7 bases identical to TRBD1. CDR1 is SGHAT, CDR2 FQNNGV, per germline. J was trimmed by 5 bases and V by 2 bases; bases with no gene match: 11. This CDR3 contains 16 residues. CDR3 sequence: CASSLNLAGGVETQYF. CDR3 nucleotide sequence: TGTGCCAGCAGCTTAAATTTAGCAGGGGGAGTTGAGACCCAGTACTTC.

Comment on this clone: A much larger clone sits a single nucleotide away, making a read error possible. This specimen includes other DNA sequences encoding the same CDR3. The V gene is TRBV18, the J gene TRBJ2-3; D gene unclear. Germline CDR1 reads KGHSH; CDR2 reads LQKENI. The V gene lost 4 bases and the J gene lost 2 bases, with 4 bases spanning the gap. The CDR3 is 12 residues long. In nucleotides, the CDR3 is TGTGCCAGCTCACTAAACACAGATACGCAGTATTTT. Translating it yields CASSLNTDTQYF.

This clone has just a few counts. V and J are TRBV5-1 and TRBJ2-5; TRBD1 is a possible D gene (8 bases). V dropped 4 bases and J dropped 7 bases, with 14 bases sitting between them. The CDR3 totals 13 residues. Germline CDR1 and CDR2: SGHRS and YFSETQ. The CDR3 protein is CASSPDREGTQYF. CDR3 coding DNA: TGCGCCAGCAGCCCGGACAGGGAGGGGACCCAGTACTTC.

J is TRBJ1-2 and V is TRBV9; D not certain. CDR3 length equals 13 residues. V was pared by 1 base and J by 5 bases, with 9 bases between. Germline CDR1 is SGDLS and CDR2 is YYNGEE. This CDR3 is CASSVRLDYGYTF. The CDR3 region has the DNA TGTGCCAGCAGCGTACGCCTCGATTATGGCTACACCTTC. The complete variable domain, with remaining parts taken from reference TRBV9 and TRBJ1-2, reads DSGVTQTPKHLITATGQRVTLRCSPRSGDLSVYWYQQSLDQGLQFLIQYYNGEERAKGNILERFSAQQFPDLHSELNLSSLELGDSALYFCASSVRLDYGYTFGSGTRLTVV.

The J gene is TRBJ2-5, the V gene TRBV11-3, with TRBD2 as a possible D gene (6 bases). Germline V gives CDR1 SGHNT, CDR2 YENEEA. The CDR3 runs 17 residues. Trimming took 1 base from V and 5 from J, leaving 20 bases between them. This CDR3 reads CASSLGTIAAGGETQYF. In DNA, the CDR3 is TGTGCCAGCAGCTTAGGAACGATTGCGGCCGGAGGGGAGACCCAGTACTTC.

The V call is TRBV5-1, the J call TRBJ2-2; unclear D gene. V lost 3 bases and J lost 1, with 1 base in between. Per germline, CDR1 SGHRS and CDR2 YFSETQ. This CDR3 region has 12 residues. The CDR3 DNA reads as TGCGCCAGCAGCTGGAACACCGGGGAGCTGTTTTTT. Translated: CASSWNTGELFF.

The CDR3 loop is CASSWEREQYF. The CDR3 DNA is TGTGCCAGCAGCTGGGAGCGCGAGCAGTACTTC. This chain joins TRBV11-2 and TRBJ2-7; possibly TRBD2 for D (5 bases). Germline CDR1 SGHAT, CDR2 FQNNGV. The CDR3 runs 11 residues. With 4 bases removed from V and 6 bases from J, the gap between germline ends came to 7 bases.

This chain joins TRBV6-6 and TRBJ2-1, with D possibly being TRBD2 (6 bases). From germline, CDR1 is MNHNY and CDR2 SVGAGI (reference sequence). CDR3 length: 14 residues. Trimming pared 8 bases from V and 7 bases from J, leaving 18 bases between. CDR3 residues: CASGSSAGTNEQFF. In nucleotides, the CDR3 is TGTGCCAGCGGGTCGTCGGCCGGGACTAATGAGCAGTTCTTC.

The chain has TRBV5-1 and TRBJ2-2; D is ambiguous. Deletions cut 1 base from V and 6 bases from J, with 13 bases between. CDR3 length: 15 amino acids. CDR1 is SGHRS and CDR2 is YFSETQ in the germline V gene. This chain's CDR3 is CASSLRRSGAGELFF. DNA of the CDR3: TGCGCCAGCAGCTTGCGACGGTCTGGGGCCGGGGAGCTGTTTTTT.

The CDR3 region is CASSLGTGGSYNSPLHF. The CDR3 bases are TGTGCCAGCAGCTTGGGGACAGGGGGCTCCTATAATTCACCCCTCCACTTT. The chain employs TRBV7-2 and TRBJ1-6; 11 positions agree with TRBD1. V dropped 3 bases and J dropped 0; count of bases not matched to a gene: 1. Germline CDR1 is SGHTA and CDR2 is FQGNSA. CDR3 length: 17 amino acids.